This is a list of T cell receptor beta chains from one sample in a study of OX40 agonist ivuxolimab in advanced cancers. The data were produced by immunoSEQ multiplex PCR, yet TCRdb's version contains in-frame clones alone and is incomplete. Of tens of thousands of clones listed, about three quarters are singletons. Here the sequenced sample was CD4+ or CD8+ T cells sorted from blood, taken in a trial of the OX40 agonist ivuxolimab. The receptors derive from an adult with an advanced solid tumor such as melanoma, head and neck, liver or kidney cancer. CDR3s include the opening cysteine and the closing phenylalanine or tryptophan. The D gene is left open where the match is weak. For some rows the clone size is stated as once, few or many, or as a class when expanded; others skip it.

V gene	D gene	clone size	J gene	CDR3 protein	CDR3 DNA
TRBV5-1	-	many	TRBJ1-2	CASSLGRAGYTF	TGCGCCAGCAGCTTGGGTAGGGCGGGCTACACCTTC
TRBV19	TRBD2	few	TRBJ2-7	CASRPSGSVYEQYF	TGTGCCAGTAGACCTAGCGGGAGTGTCTACGAGCAGTACTTC
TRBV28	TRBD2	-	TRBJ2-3	CASGTSGTADTQYF	TGTGCCAGCGGGACTAGCGGGACAGCAGATACGCAGTATTTT
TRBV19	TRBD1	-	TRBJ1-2	CASSIFGQVYGYTF	TGTGCCAGTAGTATTTTTGGACAGGTCTATGGCTACACCTTC
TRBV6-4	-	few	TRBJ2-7	CASSDRWRCYEQYF	TGTGCCAGCAGTGATAGGTGGCGGTGCTACGAGCAGTACTTC
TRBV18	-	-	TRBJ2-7	CASSPNYEQYF	TGTGCCAGCTCACCGAACTACGAGCAGTACTTC
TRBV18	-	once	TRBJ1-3	CASSPPGRVASSGNTIYF	TGTGCCAGCTCACCACCGGGAAGGGTGGCCAGCTCTGGAAACACCATATATTTT
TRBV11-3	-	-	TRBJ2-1	CASSPYVVQRNEQFF	TGTGCCAGCAGCCCATATGTGGTGCAGAGAAATGAGCAGTTCTTC
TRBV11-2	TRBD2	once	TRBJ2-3	CASSLSHIAGGNTDTQYF	TGTGCCAGCAGCCTCTCGCACATAGCGGGAGGTAACACAGATACGCAGTATTTT
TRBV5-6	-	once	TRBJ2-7	CASSPGTLYEQYF	TGTGCCAGCAGCCCCGGGACACTCTACGAGCAGTACTTC
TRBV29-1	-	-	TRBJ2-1	CSVAPGRGNEQFF	TGCAGCGTTGCTCCGGGCAGGGGCAATGAGCAGTTCTTC
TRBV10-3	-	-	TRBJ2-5	CAISGGLRETQYF	TGTGCCATCAGTGGGGGTTTGCGAGAGACCCAGTACTTC
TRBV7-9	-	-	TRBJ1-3	CASRREGNTIYF	TGTGCCAGCCGGAGGGAGGGAAACACCATATATTTT
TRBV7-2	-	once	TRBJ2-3	CASSLPFSSEDTQYF	TGTGCCAGCAGCTTACCTTTCTCATCGGAAGATACGCAGTATTTT
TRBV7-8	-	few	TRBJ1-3	CASSLAEQGGYTIYF	TGTGCCAGCAGCTTAGCTGAGCAGGGAGGATACACCATATATTTT
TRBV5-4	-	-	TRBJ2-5	CASSLGVGQQETQYF	TGTGCCAGCAGCTTGGGTGTGGGGCAGCAAGAGACCCAGTACTTC
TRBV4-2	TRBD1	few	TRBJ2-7	CASSLGQGTYEQYF	TGTGCCAGCAGCCTGGGACAGGGCACCTACGAGCAGTACTTC
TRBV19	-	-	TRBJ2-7	CASRQDTSYEQYF	TGTGCCAGTAGACAGGACACCTCCTACGAGCAGTACTTC
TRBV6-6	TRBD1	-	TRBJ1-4	CASSGAGGNEKLFF	TGTGCCAGCAGTGGAGCAGGGGGTAATGAAAAACTGTTTTTT
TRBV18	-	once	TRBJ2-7	CASSPPTGLSSYEQYF	TGTGCCAGCTCACCCCCGACGGGGCTGAGCTCCTACGAGCAGTACTTC
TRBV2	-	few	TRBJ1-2	CASSVSGHGYTF	TGTGCCAGCAGTGTTTCAGGGCACGGCTACACCTTC
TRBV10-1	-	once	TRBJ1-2	CASRSNRAGYTF	TGCGCCAGCAGGTCCAACAGGGCTGGCTACACCTTC
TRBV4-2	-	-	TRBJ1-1	CASSQETWEMGTEAFF	TGTGCCAGCAGCCAAGAAACTTGGGAGATGGGCACTGAAGCTTTCTTT
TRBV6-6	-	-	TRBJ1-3	CASSPQGNGNTIYF	TGTGCCAGCAGCCCCCAGGGCAATGGAAACACCATATATTTT
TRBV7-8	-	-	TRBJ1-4	CASSSKTTNEKLFF	TGTGCCAGCAGCTCGAAGACAACTAATGAAAAACTGTTTTTT
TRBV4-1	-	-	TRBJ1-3	CASSQAPGPGNTIYF	TGCGCCAGCAGCCAAGCTCCGGGTCCTGGAAACACCATATATTTT
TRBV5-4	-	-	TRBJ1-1	CASSLGQWGNTEAFF	TGTGCCAGCAGCTTAGGTCAGTGGGGGAACACTGAAGCTTTCTTT
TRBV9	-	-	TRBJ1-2	CASSAGREYDYGYTF	TGTGCCAGCAGCGCAGGGAGGGAGTATGACTATGGCTACACCTTC
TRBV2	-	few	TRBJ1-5	CASNPGLNQPQHF	TGTGCCAGCAACCCGGGCCTCAATCAGCCCCAGCATTTT
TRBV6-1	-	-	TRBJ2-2	CASSGYSQTGELFF	TGTGCCAGCAGTGGGTACAGCCAGACCGGGGAGCTGTTTTTT
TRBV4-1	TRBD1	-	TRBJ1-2	CASSQGQGTYGYTF	TGCGCCAGCAGCCAAGGACAGGGGACCTATGGCTACACCTTC
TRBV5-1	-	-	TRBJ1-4	CASSPSEGGEKLFF	TGCGCCAGCAGCCCTTCGGAGGGCGGGGAAAAACTGTTTTTT
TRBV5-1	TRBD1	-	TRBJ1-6	CATKTGENSPLHF	TGCGCCACGAAGACAGGGGAGAATTCACCCCTCCACTTT
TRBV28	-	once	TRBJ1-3	CASSLGPGGSGNTIYF	TGTGCCAGCAGTTTAGGCCCAGGAGGGTCTGGAAACACCATATATTTT
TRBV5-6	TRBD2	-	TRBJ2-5	CASAAGAYQETQYF	TGTGCCAGCGCAGCGGGGGCTTACCAAGAGACCCAGTACTTC
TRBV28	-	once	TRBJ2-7	CASSLHYEQYF	TGTGCCAGCAGTTTACACTACGAGCAGTACTTC
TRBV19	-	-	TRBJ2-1	CASSRAASSYNEQFF	TGTGCCAGTAGTAGAGCGGCGAGCTCCTACAATGAGCAGTTCTTC
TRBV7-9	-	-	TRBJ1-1	CASSLGGGNTEAFF	TGTGCCAGCAGCTTAGGAGGGGGGAACACTGAAGCTTTCTTT
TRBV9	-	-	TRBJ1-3	CASSLLGLGNTIYF	TGTGCCAGCAGCCTACTCGGGCTTGGAAACACCATATATTTT
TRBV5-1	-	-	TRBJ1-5	CASSLQGGGNQPQHF	TGCGCCAGCAGCTTACAGGGAGGGGGCAATCAGCCCCAGCATTTT
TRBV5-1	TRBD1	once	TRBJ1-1	CASSLEQGSSLRAFF	TGTGCCAGCAGCTTGGAACAGGGGTCTTCACTTCGGGCTTTCTTT
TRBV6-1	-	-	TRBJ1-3	CASSVVPESSGNTIYF	TGTGCCAGCAGTGTCGTCCCCGAGAGCTCTGGAAACACCATATATTTT
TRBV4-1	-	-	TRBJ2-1	CASSQVVALGNEQFF	TGCGCCAGCAGCCAAGTTGTAGCTTTGGGCAATGAGCAGTTCTTC
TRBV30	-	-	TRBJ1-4	CAWTRGFNEKLFF	TGTGCCTGGACCCGGGGGTTTAATGAAAAACTGTTTTTT
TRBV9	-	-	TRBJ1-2	CASSVDPGAEEGYTF	TGTGCCAGCAGCGTAGATCCGGGGGCAGAAGAGGGCTACACCTTC
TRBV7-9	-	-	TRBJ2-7	CASSSETGSSYEQYF	TGTGCCAGCAGCTCAGAAACAGGGAGCTCCTACGAGCAGTACTTC
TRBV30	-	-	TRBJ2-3	CAWSSTTGDTQYF	TGTGCCTGGAGCTCAACCACCGGAGATACGCAGTATTTT